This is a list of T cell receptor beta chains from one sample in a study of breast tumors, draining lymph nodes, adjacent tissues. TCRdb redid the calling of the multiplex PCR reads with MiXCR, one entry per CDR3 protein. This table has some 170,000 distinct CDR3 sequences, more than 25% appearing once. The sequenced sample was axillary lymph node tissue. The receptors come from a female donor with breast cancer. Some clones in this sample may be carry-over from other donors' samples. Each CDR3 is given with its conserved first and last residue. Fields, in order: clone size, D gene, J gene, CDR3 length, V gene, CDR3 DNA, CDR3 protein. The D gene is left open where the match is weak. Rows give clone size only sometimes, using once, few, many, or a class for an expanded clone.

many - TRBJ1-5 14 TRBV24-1 TGTGCCACCAGTGATTTGCCCTTCGGGCAGCCCCAGCATTTT CATSDLPFGQPQHF
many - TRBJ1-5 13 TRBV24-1 TGTGCCACTGGGCCCGGGGGTGGCGGGCCCCAGCATTTT CATGPGGGGPQHF
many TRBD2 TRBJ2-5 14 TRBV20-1 TGCAGTGCCTGGACTAGCGGGGTACAAGAGACCCAGTACTTC CSAWTSGVQETQYF
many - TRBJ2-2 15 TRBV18 TGTGCCAGCTCACCATTAAACAGGGTCACCGGGGAGCTGTTTTTT CASSPLNRVTGELFF
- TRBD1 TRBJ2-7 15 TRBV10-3 TGTGCCATCAGGGAGCCGGGACAGGGTGCTTACGAGCAGTACTTC CAIREPGQGAYEQYF
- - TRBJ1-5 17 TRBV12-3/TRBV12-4 TGTGCCAGCAGCAAAGACGGGGGTGTGGGGTACAATCAGCCCCAGCATTTT CASSKDGGVGYNQPQHF
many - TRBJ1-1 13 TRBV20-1 TGCAGTGCCGAATTTTACGGGGGGCGTGATGCTTTCTTT CSAEFYGGRDAFF
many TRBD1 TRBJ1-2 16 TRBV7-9 TGTGCCAGCAGCTTAGACAGGGGTAATATGAACTATGGCTACACCTTC CASSLDRGNMNYGYTF
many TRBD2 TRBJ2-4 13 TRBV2 TGTGCCACCGTGCGAGCGGGGGAAAACATTCAGTACTTC CATVRAGENIQYF
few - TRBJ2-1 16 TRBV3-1 TGTGCCAGCAGCCAATTATTTGGATTGGTCCGAAATGAGCAGTTCTTC CASSQLFGLVRNEQFF
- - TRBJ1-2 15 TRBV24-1 TGTGCCACCAGTGATCCAGGGGACGGGGACTATGACTACACCTTC CATSDPGDGDYDYTF
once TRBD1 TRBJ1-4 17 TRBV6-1 TGTGCCAGCAGTTCCACCCCGGGACAGGGGGCGCGTGAAAAACTGTTTTTT CASSSTPGQGAREKLFF
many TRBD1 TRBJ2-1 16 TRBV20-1 TGCAGTGCTAGAACCCCGGGACAGGTCAGGGGCAATGAGCAGTTCTTC CSARTPGQVRGNEQFF
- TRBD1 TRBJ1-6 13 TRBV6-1 TGTGCCACCTACAGGGGAGATAATTCGCCCCTCCACTTT CATYRGDNSPLHF
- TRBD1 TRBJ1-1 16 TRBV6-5 TGTGCCAGCAGTTATGGGACAGGGGGCTCGGGCACTGAAGCTTTCTTT CASSYGTGGSGTEAFF
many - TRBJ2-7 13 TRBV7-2 TGTGCCAGCAGCTTTGGCGTTTCCTACGAGCAGTACTTC CASSFGVSYEQYF
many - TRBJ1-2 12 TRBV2 TGTGCCAGCAATTGGCAGCCCTATGGCTACACCTTC CASNWQPYGYTF
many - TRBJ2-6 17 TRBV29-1 TGCAGCGTTGAAGAGTTCGACAGGACATCTGGGGCCAACGTCCTGACTTTC CSVEEFDRTSGANVLTF
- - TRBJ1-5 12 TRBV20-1 TGCAGTGCTCGGACTAGCGGGAGGGCCCAGCATTTT CSARTSGRAQHF
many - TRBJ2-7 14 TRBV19 TGTGCCAGTAGTACCGGGCTCAGCTCCTACGAGCAGTACTTC CASSTGLSSYEQYF
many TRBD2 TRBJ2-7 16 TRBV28 TGTGCCAGCAGTTTATCCCTTTCGGATCCTAGCGGCGAGCAGTACTTC CASSLSLSDPSGEQYF
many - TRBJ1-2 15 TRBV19 TGTGCCAGTAGTATATATGGCGGCGGCCGAAGTGGCTACACCTTC CASSIYGGGRSGYTF
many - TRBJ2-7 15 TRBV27 TGTGCCAGCAGTCCCCGGGCCAGCTTCTCCTACGAGCAGTACTTC CASSPRASFSYEQYF
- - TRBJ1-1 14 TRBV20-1 TGCAGTGCTAGAGATATGGGGGGTGATACTGAAGCTTTCTTT CSARDMGGDTEAFF
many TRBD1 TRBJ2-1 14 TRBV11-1 TGTGCCAGCAGCTTGAGCAGGGGGCATAGGAGAGAGTTCTTC CASSLSRGHRREFF